The 19 T cell receptor beta chains reported below all come from one sample, sequenced in a study of tumor-infiltrating lymphocytes in oesophageal squamous cell carcinoma. TCRdb re-analysed the PCR reads in MiXCR, keeping a single row per CDR3 protein. The sample has around 12,000 distinct CDR3 sequences, 45% to 70% seen once. Sequencing was performed on esophageal tumor tissue. The receptors originated from a female donor with esophageal squamous cell carcinoma.

The rearrangement uses TRBV7-2 and TRBJ2-5, with 9 bases matching TRBD2. CDR3 length: 15 residues. Germline CDR1 and CDR2: SGHTA and FQGNSA. V gave up 3 bases and J gave up 2 bases; unmatched junction bases: 4. CDR3 nucleotide sequence: TGTGCCAGCAGCTTTTATAGCGGGGGACAAGAGACCCAGTACTTC. It codes for CASSFYSGGQETQYF.

This clonotype has just a few counts. The chain links TRBV7-3 to TRBJ2-1, with unresolved D. This CDR3 has 15 amino acids. Germline loops: CDR1 SGHTA, CDR2 FQGTGA. V lost 1 base to trimming and J lost 2 bases, with 9 bases between them. CDR3 protein: CASSLSVRTYNEQFF. In nucleotides, the CDR3 is TGTGCCAGCAGCTTAAGTGTGAGAACCTACAATGAGCAGTTCTTC.

The chain joins TRBV7-3 to TRBJ2-3; 10 nucleotides agree with TRBD2. Trimming removed 7 bases from V and 2 bases from J; junction bases left unmatched: 6. This CDR3 is built from 15 residues. Per germline, CDR1 SGHTA and CDR2 FQGTGA. The CDR3 protein is CASTQGTSDTDTQYF. CDR3 nucleotide sequence: TGTGCCAGCACACAAGGGACTAGCGACACAGATACGCAGTATTTT.

This clonotype was picked up a small number of times. A read error may account for a junction end that differs from germline. V is TRBV7-6 and J is TRBJ2-5; 7 bases line up with TRBD2. The CDR3 length is 14 residues. Germline V gene lookup returns CDR1 SGHVS and CDR2 FNYEAQ. CDR3 sequence (DNA): TGTGCTAGCAGCTTAGGAGCGGGGCAAGAGACCCAGTACTTC. Its translation: CASSLGAGQETQYF.

This clonotype was observed many times. The chain carries TRBV5-6 and TRBJ1-6; D is undetermined. With 1 base removed from V and 5 bases from J, the gap between germline ends came to 7 bases. CDR3 length: 14 amino acids. From germline, CDR1 is SGHDT and CDR2 YYEEEE. CDR3 coding DNA: TGTGCCAGCAGCTTGAAGAATAATAATTCACCCCTCCACTTT. Residues: CASSLKNNNSPLHF. Full variable domain (remainder filled in from reference TRBV5-6 and TRBJ1-6): DAGVTQSPTHLIKTRGQQVTLRCSPKSGHDTVSWYQQALGQGPQFIFQYYEEEERQRGNFPDRFSGHQFPNYSSELNVNALLLGDSALYLCASSLKNNNSPLHFGNGTRLTVT.

The rearrangement links TRBV28 to TRBJ2-5; the match to TRBD1 covers 7 bases. The end of the DNA aligns better with TRBJ2-1, so the J call may be wrong. The CDR3 has 13 amino acids. The germline CDR1 and CDR2 sequences are MDHEN and SYDVKM. CDR3: CASRTGIYNEQFF. CDR3 in DNA: TGTGCCAGCAGGACAGGGATCTACAATGAGCAGTTCTTC.

This rearrangement joins TRBV7-4 to TRBJ2-1; a weak D match, TRBD1 (5 bases). Judging by the DNA end, TRBJ2-5 fits better; the J call may be wrong. The CDR3 has 15 residues. Germline CDR1 reads SGHVT; CDR2 reads SQSDAQ. The CDR3 here is CASSLGGQLSETQYF. The CDR3 nucleotides are TGTGCCAGCAGCTTAGGAGGACAACTATCAGAGACCCAGTACTTC.

The count of this clonotype is one. The chain joins TRBV10-2 to TRBJ2-3; 9 bases fit TRBD1. The assigned J gene may be wrong: the sequence end matches TRBJ1-1 better. Germline CDR1 is WSHSY and CDR2 is SAAADI. This CDR3 has 15 residues. CDR3 in amino acids: CASSESTGGGTEAFF. CDR3 DNA: TGCGCCAGCAGTGAGTCGACAGGGGGAGGCACTGAAGCTTTCTTT.

Worth noting for this clonotype: Its ends do not fully match the called genes, so a read error is possible. CDR3 loop: CASTPGLGGGETQFF. The CDR3 DNA reads TGTGCTAGCACTCCCGGTCTAGGGGGCGGGGAGACCCAGTTCTTT. The chain links TRBV7-6 to TRBJ1-1; 7 bases agree with TRBD1. Germline V CDR1 and CDR2: SGHVS, FNYEAQ. This CDR3 region has 15 residues.

The chain has TRBV12-3 or TRBV12-4 and TRBJ2-7, with TRBD2 matching 8 bases. V lost 3 bases, J lost 6 bases, and 7 bases stayed unmatched. The CDR3 spans 14 residues. The CDR3 sequence: CASSLGGRPSEQYF. The CDR3, as DNA: TGTGCCAGCAGTTTGGGCGGGAGGCCAAGCGAGCAGTACTTC.

The chain joins TRBV7-2 to TRBJ2-1; D not certain. The CDR3 consists of 14 residues. Looked up from germline, CDR1 is SGHTA and CDR2 is FQGNSA. V lost 4 bases to trimming and J lost 7 bases, with 14 bases between them. This chain's CDR3 is CASSYPGGLNEQFF. The CDR3 region has the DNA TGTGCCAGCAGCTACCCCGGTGGCCTGAATGAGCAGTTCTTC.

This clonotype was observed a few times. V and J are TRBV28 and TRBJ2-4; 8 nucleotides align to TRBD1. The J call may be mistaken, given a closer DNA end match to TRBJ2-7. The germline gives CDR1 MDHEN, CDR2 SYDVKM. CDR3 length equals 14 residues. CDR3 residues: CASSVTGAPYEQYF. In nucleotides, the CDR3 is TGTGCCAGCAGTGTGACAGGGGCCCCCTACGAGCAGTACTTC.

The chain joins TRBV11-2 to TRBJ2-1; either TRBD1 or TRBD2 may fit D (5 bases each). The closer fit of TRBJ2-5 to the DNA end suggests the J call may be wrong. The CDR3 length is 15 residues. The germline gives CDR1 SGHAT, CDR2 FQNNGV. The CDR3 region has the DNA TGTGCCAGCAGCACCAGAGGGGAGAACCGGGAGACCCAGTACTTC. Its translation: CASSTRGENRETQYF.

J is TRBJ2-1 and V is TRBV7-3; 8 bases agree with TRBD2. The CDR3 runs 15 residues. J lost 0 bases, V lost 6 bases, and 4 bases had no gene match. The germline CDR1 and CDR2 sequences are SGHTA and FQGTGA. Here the CDR3 reads CASRPSGGSYNEQFF. The CDR3 DNA reads as TGTGCCAGCAGACCCAGCGGGGGCTCCTACAATGAGCAGTTCTTC.

This clonotype has only a few counts. The J gene is TRBJ2-5, the V gene TRBV7-2, with 7 bases identical to TRBD2. The germline V gene encodes CDR1 SGHTA and CDR2 FQGNSA. Trimming removed 5 bases from V and 3 bases from J; junction bases left unmatched: 6. There are 14 residues in the CDR3. The DNA of the CDR3 is TGTGCCAGCAGCCCCGAGGGAGGGAAAGAGACCCAGTACTTC. Translating it yields CASSPEGGKETQYF.

The sample holds a few counts of this clonotype. This chain uses TRBV7-2 with TRBJ2-5; perhaps TRBD1 as D (5 bases). The end of the DNA is better explained by TRBJ2-7, so the J call may be wrong. Looked up from germline, CDR1 is SGHTA and CDR2 is FQGNSA. The CDR3 has 14 amino acids. In DNA form, the CDR3 reads TGTGCCAGCAGCTCGAAGGCAGGGTCCTACGAGCAGTACTTC. This gives the protein CASSSKAGSYEQYF.

V gene TRBV7-9 combines with J gene TRBJ2-5, with D unclear. The assigned J gene may be wrong: the sequence end matches TRBJ2-7 better. The CDR3 totals 13 residues. Per the germline V gene, CDR1 is SEHNR and CDR2 is FQNEAQ (reference sequence). CDR3 bases: TGTGCCAGCAGCTTCCCCACCGCCTACGAGCAGTACTTC. Amino acids: CASSFPTAYEQYF.

As concerns this clonotype: The DNA is left out, because the CDR3 cannot be placed on it with certainty; the CDR3 is given as TCRdb lists it. This chain joins TRBV27 and TRBJ2-6; the table names TRBD2, a call not compared with the DNA. The CDR3 is 14 residues long, ends included. Germline-derived CDR1 and CDR2 are MNHEY and SMNVEV (reference sequence). The CDR3 is CASSFGALWLHLRF.

The J gene is TRBJ2-3, the V gene TRBV7-9; D unresolved. The CDR3 sequence is 14 residues long. V was pared by 1 base and J by 2 bases, with 7 bases between. Germline values: CDR1 SEHNR, CDR2 FQNEAQ (reference sequence). The DNA for the CDR3 is TGTGCCAGCAGCTTAGATACAAACACAGATACGCAGTATTTT. Encoded protein: CASSLDTNTDTQYF.